The entry that follows covers one T cell receptor (beta chain) sequence. The target antigen is unknown. Relative to the germline gene, one junction end is altered; a read error may explain this. This entry comes from a study of tumor and adjacent non-tumor tissue in lung cancer. Whole-study findings and limits: TCR diversity was significantly greater in tumor than normal lung tissue. Tumor repertoires had a smaller top 100 clone share than normal lung.

A modified ARM-PCR protocol with three rounds of nested PCR amplified TCRbeta. Each CDR3 protein is one row after TCRdb ran MiXCR on the multiplex PCR reads. The table lists roughly 81,000 distinct CDR3 sequences, roughly 62% of them singletons. This CDR3 is 14 amino acids long. CDR1 is DFQATT, CDR2 SNEGSKA, per germline (reference sequence). RNA was extracted from bulk tissue without any cell sorting. Sequenced input: lung tumor tissue. The V call is TRBV20-1, the J call TRBJ1-5, with D tentatively TRBD1 (5 bases). This receptor was taken from a man in his 70s with non-small cell lung cancer. The CDR3 DNA reads TGCAATGCTGAAAGGGGAGTACCGGGACAGCCCCAGCATTTT. It codes for CNAERGVPGQPQHF.